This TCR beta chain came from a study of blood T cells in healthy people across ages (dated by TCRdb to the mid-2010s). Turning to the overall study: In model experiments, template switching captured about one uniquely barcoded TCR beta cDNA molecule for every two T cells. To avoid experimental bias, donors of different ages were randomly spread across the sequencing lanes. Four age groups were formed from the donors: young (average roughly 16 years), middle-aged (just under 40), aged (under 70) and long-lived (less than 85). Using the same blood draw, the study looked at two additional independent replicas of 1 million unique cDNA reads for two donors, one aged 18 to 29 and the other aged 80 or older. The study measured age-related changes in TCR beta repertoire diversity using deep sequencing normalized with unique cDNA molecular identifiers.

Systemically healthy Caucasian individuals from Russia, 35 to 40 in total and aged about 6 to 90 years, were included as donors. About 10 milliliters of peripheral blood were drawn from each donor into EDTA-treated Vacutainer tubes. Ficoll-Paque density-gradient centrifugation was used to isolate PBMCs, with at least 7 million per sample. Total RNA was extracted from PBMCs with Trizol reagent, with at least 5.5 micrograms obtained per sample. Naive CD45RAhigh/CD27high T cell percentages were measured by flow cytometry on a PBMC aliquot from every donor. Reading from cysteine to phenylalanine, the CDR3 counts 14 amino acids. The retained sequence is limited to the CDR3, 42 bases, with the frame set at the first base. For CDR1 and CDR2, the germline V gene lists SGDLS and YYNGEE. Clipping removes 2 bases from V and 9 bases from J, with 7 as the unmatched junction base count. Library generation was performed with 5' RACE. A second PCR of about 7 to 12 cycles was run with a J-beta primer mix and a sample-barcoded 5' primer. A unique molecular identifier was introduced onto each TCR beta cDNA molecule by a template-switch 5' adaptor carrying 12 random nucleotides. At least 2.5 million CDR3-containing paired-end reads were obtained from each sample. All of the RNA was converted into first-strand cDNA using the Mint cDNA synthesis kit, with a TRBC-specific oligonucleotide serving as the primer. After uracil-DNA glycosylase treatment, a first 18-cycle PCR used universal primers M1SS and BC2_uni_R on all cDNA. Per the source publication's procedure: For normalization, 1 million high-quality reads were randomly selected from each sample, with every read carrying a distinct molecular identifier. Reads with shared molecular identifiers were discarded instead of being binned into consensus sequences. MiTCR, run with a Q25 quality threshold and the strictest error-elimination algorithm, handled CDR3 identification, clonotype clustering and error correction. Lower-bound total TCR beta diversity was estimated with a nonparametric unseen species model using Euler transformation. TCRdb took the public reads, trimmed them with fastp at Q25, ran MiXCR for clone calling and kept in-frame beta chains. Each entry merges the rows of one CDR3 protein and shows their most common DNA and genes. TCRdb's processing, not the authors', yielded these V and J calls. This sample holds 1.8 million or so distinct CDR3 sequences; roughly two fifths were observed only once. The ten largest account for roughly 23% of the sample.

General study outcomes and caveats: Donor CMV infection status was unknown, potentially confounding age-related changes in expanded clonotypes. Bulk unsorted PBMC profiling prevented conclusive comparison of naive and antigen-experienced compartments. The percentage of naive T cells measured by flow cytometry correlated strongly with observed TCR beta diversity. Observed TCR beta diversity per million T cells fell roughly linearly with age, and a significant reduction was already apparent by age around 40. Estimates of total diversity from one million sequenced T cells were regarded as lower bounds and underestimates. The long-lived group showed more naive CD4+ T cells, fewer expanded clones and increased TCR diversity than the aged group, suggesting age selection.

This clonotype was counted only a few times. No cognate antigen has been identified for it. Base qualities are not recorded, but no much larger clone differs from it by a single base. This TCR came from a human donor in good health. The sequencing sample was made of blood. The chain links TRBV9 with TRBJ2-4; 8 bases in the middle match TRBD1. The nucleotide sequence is TGTGCCAGCAGCGTTGAGGACAGGGCGACCATTCAGTACTTC. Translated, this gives CASSVEDRATIQYF.